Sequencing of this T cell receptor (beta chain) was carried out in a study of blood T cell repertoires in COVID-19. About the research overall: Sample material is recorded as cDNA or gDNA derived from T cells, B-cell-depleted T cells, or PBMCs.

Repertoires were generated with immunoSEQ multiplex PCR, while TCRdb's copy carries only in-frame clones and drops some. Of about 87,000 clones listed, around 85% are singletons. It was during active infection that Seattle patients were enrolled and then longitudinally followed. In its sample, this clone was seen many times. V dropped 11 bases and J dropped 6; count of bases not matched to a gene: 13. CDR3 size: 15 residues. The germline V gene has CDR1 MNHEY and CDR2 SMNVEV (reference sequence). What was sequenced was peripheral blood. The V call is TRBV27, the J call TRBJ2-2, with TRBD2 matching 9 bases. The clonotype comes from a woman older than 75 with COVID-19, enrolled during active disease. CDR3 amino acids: CAARALRGGAGELFF. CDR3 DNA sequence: TGTGCCGCAAGGGCGCTACGCGGGGGGGCCGGGGAGCTGTTTTTT.